The clone carrying this T cell receptor beta chain was counted ten times or more. Its target is not known. The sample comes from a study of spatial heterogeneity in lung cancer. The overall study: TCR transcript abundance in tumor regions was strongly correlated with the T cell module score obtained from matched bulk RNA-seq. General study findings and limits: Expanded alpha and beta TCR counts within tumors tracked tumor mutation counts.

This sample's time point: sample taken at primary tumor resection. From the 5' RACE reads, TCRdb called clonotypes with MiXCR, one entry per CDR3 protein. The data show some 22,000 distinct CDR3 sequences, under 3.5% seen once. This sample comprised lung tumor tissue, obtained at surgery. The source is a male donor with early-stage non-small cell lung cancer.

CDR3 residues: CASSLPSPGLAGGKVTYEQYF. CDR3 DNA: TGTGCCAGCAGCTTACCCAGCCCGGGACTAGCGGGAGGGAAGGTAACCTACGAGCAGTACTTC. The chain is built from TRBV7-6 and TRBJ2-7, with 16 bases lining up with TRBD2. The CDR3 has 21 amino acids. The V and J ends lost 2 bases and 2 bases, in that order; junction bases with no gene match: 15. Germline lookup yields CDR1 SGHVS and CDR2 FNYEAQ.